This TCR beta chain was identified during a study of blood T cell repertoires in COVID-19. Study overall: The United States, Italy and Spain were the sources of the acute and convalescent COVID-19 samples. In each case, the material was cDNA or gDNA derived from T cells, B-cell-depleted T cells, or PBMCs.

This CDR3 contains 15 residues. The germline gives CDR1 MDHEN, CDR2 SYDVKM. The germline V and J ends were trimmed by 7 bases and 4 bases, with 19 bases remaining between them. Sequencing used immunoSEQ multiplex PCR; TCRdb keeps in-frame clones, though not all of them. Of about 73,000 clones listed, 80% to 85% are singletons. The V gene is TRBV28, the J gene TRBJ1-1; D is uncertain. The sample was peripheral blood. The receptor was derived from a woman in her sixties or seventies with acute or convalescent COVID-19. The CDR3 spells CASTYSGWVGTEAFF. DNA for the CDR3: TGTGCCAGCACTTACTCGGGGTGGGTAGGCACTGAAGCTTTCTTT.